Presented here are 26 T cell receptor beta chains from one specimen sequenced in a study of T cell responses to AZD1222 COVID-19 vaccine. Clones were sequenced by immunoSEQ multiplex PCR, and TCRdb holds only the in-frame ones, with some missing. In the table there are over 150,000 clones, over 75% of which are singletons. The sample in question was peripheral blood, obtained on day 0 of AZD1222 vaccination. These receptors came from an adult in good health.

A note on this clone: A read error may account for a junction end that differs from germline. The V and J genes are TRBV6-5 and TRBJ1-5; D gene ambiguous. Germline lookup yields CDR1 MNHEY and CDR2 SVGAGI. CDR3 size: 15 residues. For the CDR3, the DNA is TGTGCCAGCGGTCCGTTGACCTCGACCCATCACCCCCAGCATTTT. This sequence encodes CASGPLTSTHHPQHF.

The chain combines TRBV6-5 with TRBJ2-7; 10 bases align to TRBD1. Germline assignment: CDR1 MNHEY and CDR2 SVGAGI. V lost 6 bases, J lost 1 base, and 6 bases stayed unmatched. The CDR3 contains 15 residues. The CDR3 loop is CASSPPGQGSYEQYF. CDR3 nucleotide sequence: TGTGCCAGCAGCCCCCCGGGACAGGGGTCCTACGAGCAGTACTTC.

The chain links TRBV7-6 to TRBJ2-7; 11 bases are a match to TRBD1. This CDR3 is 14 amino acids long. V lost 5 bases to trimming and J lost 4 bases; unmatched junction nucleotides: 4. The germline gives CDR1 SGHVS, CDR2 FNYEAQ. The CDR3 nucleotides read TGTGCCAGCAGCCCCCGGGACAGGGGGTACGAGCAGTACTTC. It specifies CASSPRDRGYEQYF.

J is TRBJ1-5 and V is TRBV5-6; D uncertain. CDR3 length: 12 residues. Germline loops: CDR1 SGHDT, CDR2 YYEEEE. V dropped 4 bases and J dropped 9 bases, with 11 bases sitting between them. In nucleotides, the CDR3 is TGTGCCAGCAGCACGGTGGTAGGGCCCCAGCATTTT. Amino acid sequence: CASSTVVGPQHF.

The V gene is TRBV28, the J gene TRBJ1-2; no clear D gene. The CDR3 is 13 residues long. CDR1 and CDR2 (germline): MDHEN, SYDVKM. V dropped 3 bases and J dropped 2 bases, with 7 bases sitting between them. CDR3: CASSLSVNYGYTF. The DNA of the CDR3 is TGTGCCAGCAGTTTGTCAGTGAACTATGGCTACACCTTC.

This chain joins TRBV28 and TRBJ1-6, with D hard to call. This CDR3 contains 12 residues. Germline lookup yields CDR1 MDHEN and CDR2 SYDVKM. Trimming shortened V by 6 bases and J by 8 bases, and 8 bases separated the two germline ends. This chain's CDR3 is CASSLLYSPLHF. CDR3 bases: TGTGCCAGCAGCCTCCTTTATTCACCCCTCCACTTT.

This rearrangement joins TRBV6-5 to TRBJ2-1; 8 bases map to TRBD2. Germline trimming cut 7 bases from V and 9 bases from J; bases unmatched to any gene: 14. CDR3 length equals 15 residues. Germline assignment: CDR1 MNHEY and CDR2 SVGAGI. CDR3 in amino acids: CASTPAGTSGPEQFF. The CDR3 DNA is TGTGCCAGCACCCCTGCCGGGACTAGTGGCCCTGAGCAGTTCTTC.

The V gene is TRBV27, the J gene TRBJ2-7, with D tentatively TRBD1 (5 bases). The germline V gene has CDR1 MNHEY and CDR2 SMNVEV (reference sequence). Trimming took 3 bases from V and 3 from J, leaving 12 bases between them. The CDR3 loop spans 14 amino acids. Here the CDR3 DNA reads TGTGCCAGCAGTTTGAGGCCAGGGCTCTACGAGCAGTACTTC. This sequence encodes CASSLRPGLYEQYF.

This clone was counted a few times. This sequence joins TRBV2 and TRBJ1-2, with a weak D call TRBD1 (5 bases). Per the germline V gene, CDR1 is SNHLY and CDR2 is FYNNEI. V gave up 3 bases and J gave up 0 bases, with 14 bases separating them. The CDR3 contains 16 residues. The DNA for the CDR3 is TGTGCCAGCAGTGATTGGACACTCGGAGCTAACTATGGCTACACCTTC. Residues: CASSDWTLGANYGYTF.

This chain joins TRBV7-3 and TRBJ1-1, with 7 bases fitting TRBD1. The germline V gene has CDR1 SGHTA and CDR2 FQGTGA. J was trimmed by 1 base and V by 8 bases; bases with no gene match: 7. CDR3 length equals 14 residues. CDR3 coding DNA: TGTGCCAGCGCTCCCAGGGGGGGGAACACTGAAGCTTTCTTT. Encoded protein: CASAPRGGNTEAFF. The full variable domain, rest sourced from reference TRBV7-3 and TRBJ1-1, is GAGVSQTPSNKVTEKGKYVELRCDPISGHTALYWYRQSLGQGPEFLIYFQGTGAADDSGLPNDRFFAVRPEGSVSTLKIQRTERGDSAVYLCASAPRGGNTEAFFGQGTRLTVV.

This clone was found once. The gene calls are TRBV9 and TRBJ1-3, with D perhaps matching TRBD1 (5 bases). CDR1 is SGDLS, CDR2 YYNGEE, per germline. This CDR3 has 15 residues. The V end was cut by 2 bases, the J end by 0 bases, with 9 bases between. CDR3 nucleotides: TGTGCCAGCAGCGTCCGGGGGAGCTCTGGAAACACCATATATTTT. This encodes CASSVRGSSGNTIYF.

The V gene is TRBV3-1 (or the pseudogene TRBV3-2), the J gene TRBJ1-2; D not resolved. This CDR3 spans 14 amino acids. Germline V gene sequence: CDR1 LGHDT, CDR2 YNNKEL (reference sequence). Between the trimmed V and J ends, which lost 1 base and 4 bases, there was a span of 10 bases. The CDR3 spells CASSQGAVIYGYTF. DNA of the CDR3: TGTGCCAGCAGCCAAGGTGCGGTTATCTATGGCTACACCTTC.

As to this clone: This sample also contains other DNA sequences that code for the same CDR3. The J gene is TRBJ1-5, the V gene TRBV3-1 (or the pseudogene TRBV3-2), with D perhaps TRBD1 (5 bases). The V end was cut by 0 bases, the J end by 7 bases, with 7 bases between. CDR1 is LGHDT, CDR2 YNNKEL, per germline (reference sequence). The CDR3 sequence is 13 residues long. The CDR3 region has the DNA TGTGCCAGCAGCCAAGATAGGGGACAGCCCCAGCATTTT. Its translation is CASSQDRGQPQHF.

The CDR3 sequence: CASSSSPYEQYF. DNA of the CDR3: TGTGCCAGCAGCTCCAGCCCTTACGAGCAGTACTTC. The chain couples TRBV11-3 to TRBJ2-7; D call uncertain. The CDR3 sequence is 12 residues long. V was shortened by 4 bases and J by 4 bases, with 8 bases between the two germline ends. Germline V lookup: CDR1 SGHNT, CDR2 YENEEA.

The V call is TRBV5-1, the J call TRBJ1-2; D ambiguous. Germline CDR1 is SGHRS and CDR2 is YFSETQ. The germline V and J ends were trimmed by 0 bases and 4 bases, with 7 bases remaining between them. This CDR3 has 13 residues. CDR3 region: CASSLEWAYGYTF. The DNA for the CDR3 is TGCGCCAGCAGCTTGGAATGGGCCTATGGCTACACCTTC.

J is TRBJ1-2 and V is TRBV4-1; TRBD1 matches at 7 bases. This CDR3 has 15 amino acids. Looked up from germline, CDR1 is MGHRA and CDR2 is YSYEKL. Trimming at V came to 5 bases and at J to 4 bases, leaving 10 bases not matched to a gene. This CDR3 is CASSKVGQDGYGYTF. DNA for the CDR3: TGCGCCAGCAGCAAGGTAGGACAGGATGGCTATGGCTACACCTTC.

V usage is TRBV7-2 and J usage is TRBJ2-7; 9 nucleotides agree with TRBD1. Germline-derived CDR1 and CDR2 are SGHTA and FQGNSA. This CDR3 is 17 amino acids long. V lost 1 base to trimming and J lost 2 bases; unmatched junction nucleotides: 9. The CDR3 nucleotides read TGTGCCAGCAGCTTAGGAGGGGGGGGACAGGGCCCCTACGAGCAGTACTTC. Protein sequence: CASSLGGGGQGPYEQYF.

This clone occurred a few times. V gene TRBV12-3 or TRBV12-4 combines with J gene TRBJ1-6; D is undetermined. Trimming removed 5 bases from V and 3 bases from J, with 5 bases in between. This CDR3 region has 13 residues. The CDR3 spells CASSADYNSPLHF. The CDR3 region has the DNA TGTGCCAGCAGTGCAGACTATAATTCACCCCTCCACTTT.

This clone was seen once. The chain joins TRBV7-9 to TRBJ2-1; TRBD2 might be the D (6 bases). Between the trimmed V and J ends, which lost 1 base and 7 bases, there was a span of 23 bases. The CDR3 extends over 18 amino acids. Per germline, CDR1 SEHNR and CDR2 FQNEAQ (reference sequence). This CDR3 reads CASSLVGWQEVRGNEQFF. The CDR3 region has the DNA TGTGCCAGCAGCTTAGTGGGTTGGCAGGAGGTACGGGGGAATGAGCAGTTCTTC.

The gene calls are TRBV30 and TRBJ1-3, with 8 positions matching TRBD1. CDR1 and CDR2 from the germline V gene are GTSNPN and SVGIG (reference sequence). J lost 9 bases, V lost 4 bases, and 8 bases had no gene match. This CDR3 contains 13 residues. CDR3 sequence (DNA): TGTGCCTGGAAGGAAACCGGGACAGGCACCATATATTTT. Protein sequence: CAWKETGTGTIYF.

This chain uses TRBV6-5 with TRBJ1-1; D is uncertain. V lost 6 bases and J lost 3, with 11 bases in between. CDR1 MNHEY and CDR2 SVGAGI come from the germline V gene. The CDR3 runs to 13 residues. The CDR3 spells CASSGMRDTEAFF. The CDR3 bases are TGTGCCAGCAGCGGAATGAGGGACACTGAAGCTTTCTTT.

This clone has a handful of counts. Here the CDR3 DNA reads TGTGCCAGTAGTATAGATCGAGCAGCAATGGGTGAAAAACTGTTTTTT. It specifies CASSIDRAAMGEKLFF. J is TRBJ1-4 and V is TRBV19; no reliable D call. Germline V CDR1 and CDR2: LNHDA, SQIVND (reference sequence). The CDR3 covers 16 residues. With 0 bases removed from V and 7 bases from J, the gap between germline ends came to 15 bases.

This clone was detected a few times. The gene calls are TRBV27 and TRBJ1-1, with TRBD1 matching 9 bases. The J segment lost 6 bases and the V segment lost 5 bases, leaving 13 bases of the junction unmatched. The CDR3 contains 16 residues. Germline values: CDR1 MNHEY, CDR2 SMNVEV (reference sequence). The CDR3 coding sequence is TGTGCCAGCAGTCTCACTGGGGGACAGGGAGGGTCTGAAGCTTTCTTT. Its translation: CASSLTGGQGGSEAFF.

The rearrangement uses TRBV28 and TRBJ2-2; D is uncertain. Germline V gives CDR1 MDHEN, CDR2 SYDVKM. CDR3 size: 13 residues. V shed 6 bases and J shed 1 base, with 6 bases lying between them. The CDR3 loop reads CASRNKNTGELFF. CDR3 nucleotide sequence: TGTGCCAGCAGGAACAAGAACACCGGGGAGCTGTTTTTT.

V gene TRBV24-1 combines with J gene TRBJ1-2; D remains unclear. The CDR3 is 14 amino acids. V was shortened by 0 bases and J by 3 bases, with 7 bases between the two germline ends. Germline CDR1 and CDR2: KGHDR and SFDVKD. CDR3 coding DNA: TGTGCCACCAGTGATTTGGCCCGAGACTATGGCTACACCTTC. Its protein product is CATSDLARDYGYTF.

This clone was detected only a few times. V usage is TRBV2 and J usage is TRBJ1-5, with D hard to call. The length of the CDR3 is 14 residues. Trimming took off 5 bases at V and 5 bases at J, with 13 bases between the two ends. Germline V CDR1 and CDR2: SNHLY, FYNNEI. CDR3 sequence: CASSPRSGDQPQHF. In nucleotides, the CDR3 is TGTGCCAGCAGTCCTCGTAGTGGGGATCAGCCCCAGCATTTT.